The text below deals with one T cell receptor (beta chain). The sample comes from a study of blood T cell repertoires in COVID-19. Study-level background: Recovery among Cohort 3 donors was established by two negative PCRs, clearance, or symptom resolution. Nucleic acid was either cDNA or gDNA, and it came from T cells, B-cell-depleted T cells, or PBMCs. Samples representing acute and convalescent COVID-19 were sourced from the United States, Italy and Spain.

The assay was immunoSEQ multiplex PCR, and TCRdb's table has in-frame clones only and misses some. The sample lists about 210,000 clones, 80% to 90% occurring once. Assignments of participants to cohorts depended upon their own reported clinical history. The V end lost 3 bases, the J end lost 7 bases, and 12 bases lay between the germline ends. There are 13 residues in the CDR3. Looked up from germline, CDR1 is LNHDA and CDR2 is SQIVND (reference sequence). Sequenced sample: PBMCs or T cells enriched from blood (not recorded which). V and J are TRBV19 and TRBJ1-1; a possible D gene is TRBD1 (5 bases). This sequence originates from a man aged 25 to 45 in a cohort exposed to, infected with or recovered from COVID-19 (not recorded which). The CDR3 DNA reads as TGTGCCAGTAGTATCGCCGGGGGAGATGAAGCTTTCTTT. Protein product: CASSIAGGDEAFF.